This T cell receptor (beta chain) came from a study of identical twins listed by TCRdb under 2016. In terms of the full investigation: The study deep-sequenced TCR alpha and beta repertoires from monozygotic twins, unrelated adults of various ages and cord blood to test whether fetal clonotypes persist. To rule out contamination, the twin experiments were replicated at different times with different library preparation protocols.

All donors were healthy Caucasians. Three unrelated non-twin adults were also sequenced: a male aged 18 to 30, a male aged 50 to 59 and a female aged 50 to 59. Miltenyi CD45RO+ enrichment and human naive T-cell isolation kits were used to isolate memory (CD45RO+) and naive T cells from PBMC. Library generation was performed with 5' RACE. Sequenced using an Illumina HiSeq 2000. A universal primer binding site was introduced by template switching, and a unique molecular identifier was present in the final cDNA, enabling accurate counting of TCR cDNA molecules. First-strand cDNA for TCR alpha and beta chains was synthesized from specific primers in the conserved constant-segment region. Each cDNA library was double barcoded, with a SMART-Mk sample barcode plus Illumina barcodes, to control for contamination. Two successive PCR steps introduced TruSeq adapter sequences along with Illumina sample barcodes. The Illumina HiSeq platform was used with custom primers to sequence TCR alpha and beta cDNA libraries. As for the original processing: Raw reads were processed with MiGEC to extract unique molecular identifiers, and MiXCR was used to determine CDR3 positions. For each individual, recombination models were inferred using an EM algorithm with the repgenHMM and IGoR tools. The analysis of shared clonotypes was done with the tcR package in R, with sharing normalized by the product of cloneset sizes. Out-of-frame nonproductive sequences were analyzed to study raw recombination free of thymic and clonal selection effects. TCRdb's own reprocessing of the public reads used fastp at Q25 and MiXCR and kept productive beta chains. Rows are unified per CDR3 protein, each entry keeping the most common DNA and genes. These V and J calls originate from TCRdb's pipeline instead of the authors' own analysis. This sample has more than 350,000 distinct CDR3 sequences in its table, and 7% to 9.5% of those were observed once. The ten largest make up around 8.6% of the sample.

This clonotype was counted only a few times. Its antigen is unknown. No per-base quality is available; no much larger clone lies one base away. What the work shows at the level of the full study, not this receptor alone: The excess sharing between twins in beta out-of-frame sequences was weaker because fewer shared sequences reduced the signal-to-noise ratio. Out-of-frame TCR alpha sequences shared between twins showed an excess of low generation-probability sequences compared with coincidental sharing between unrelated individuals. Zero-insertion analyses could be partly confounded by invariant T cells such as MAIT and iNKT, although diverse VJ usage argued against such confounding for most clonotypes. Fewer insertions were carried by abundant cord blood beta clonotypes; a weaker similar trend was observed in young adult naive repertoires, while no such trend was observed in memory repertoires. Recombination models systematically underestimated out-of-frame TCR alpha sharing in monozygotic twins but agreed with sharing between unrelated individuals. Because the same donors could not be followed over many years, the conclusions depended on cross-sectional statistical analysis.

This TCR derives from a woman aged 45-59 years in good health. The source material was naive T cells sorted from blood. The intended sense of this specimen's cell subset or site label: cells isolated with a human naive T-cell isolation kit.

The CDR3 reads CASKTRGGSIHEQFF. The nucleotides are TGTGCCAGCAAAACGAGGGGCGGGAGCATCCATGAGCAGTTCTTC. The chain is encoded by TRBV5-4 joined to TRBJ2-1; a stretch of 7 junction bases matches TRBD2. Compared with germline, V lacks 6 bases and J lacks 8 bases; bases without a gene match: 14. From its cysteine to its phenylalanine, the CDR3 spans 15 amino acids. The kept DNA is CDR3 alone, 45 bases in frame from the first base. Looking up the germline V gene (reference sequence) yields CDR1 SGHNT and CDR2 YYREEE.